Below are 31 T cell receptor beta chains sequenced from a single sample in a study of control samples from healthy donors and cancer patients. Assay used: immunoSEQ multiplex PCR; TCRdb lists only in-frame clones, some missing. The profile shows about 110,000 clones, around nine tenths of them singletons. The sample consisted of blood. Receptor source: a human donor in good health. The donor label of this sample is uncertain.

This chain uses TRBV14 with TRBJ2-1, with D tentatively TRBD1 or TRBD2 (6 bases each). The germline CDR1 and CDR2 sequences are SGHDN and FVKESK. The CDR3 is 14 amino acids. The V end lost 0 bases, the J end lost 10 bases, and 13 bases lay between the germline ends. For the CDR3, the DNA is TGTGCCAGCAGCCAAGATTGGGGGGCGGGAGAGCAGTTCTTC. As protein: CASSQDWGAGEQFF.

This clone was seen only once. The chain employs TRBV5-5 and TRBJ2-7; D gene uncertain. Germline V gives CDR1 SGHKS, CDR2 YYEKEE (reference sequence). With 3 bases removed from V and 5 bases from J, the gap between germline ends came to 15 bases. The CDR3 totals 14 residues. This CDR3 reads CASSWTGVGNEQYF. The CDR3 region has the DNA TGTGCCAGCAGCTGGACCGGTGTGGGGAACGAGCAGTACTTC.

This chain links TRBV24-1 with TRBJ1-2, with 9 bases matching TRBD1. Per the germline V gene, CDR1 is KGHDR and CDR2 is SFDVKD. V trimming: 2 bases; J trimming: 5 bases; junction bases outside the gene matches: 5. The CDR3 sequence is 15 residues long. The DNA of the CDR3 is TGTGCCACCAGTGATTCCCAGACAGGGGGATATGGCTACACCTTC. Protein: CATSDSQTGGYGYTF.

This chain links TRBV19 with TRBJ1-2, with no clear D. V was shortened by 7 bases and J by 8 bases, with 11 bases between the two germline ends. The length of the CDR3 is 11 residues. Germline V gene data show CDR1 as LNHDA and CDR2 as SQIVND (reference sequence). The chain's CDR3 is CASTSREGYTF. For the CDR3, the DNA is TGTGCCAGTACCTCCCGTGAAGGCTACACCTTC.

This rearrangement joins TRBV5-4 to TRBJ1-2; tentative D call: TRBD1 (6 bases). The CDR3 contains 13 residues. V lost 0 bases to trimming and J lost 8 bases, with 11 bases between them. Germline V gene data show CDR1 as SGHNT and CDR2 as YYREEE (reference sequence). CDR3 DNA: TGTGCCAGCAGCTTGGACTCAGGGGAAGGCTACACCTTC. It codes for CASSLDSGEGYTF.

CDR3 region: CAISPGTSGANVLTF. DNA for the CDR3: TGTGCCATCAGTCCGGGGACCTCTGGGGCCAACGTCCTGACTTTC. The rearrangement uses TRBV10-3 and TRBJ2-6, with D perhaps TRBD1 or TRBD2 (5 bases each). This CDR3 is 15 amino acids long. Germline CDR1 reads ENHRY; CDR2 reads SYGVKD. Deletions cut 5 bases from V and 0 bases from J, with 8 bases between.

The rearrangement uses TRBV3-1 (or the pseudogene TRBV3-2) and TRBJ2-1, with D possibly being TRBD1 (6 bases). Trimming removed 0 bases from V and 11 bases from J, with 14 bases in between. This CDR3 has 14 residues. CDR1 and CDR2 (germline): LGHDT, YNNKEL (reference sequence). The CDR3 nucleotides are TGTGCCAGCAGCCAAGATCTGGGTGGGGGCAAGCAGTTCTTC. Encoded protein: CASSQDLGGGKQFF.

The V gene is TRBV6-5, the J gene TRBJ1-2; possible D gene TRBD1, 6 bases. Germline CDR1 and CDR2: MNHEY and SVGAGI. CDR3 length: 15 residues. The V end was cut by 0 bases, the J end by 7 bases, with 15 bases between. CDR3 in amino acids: CASSYSGGRGGGYTF. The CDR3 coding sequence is TGTGCCAGCAGTTACTCGGGGGGGCGCGGTGGTGGCTACACCTTC.

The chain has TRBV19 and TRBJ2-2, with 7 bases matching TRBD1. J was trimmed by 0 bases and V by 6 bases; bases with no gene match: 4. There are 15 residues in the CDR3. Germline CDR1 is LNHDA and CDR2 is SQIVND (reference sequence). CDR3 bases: TGTGCCAGTAGCACAGGGGCTTCGAACACCGGGGAGCTGTTTTTT. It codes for CASSTGASNTGELFF.

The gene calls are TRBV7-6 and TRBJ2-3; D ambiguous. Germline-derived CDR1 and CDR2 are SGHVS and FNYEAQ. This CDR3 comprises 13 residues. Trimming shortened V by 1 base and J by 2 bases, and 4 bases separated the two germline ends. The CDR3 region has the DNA TGTGCCAGCAGCTTAGGGGTCACAGATACGCAGTATTTT. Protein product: CASSLGVTDTQYF.

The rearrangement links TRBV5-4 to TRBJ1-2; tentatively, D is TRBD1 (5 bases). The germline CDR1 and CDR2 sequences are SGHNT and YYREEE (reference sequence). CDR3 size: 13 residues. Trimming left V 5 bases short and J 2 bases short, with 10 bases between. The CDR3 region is CASSLTENYGYTF. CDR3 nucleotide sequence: TGTGCCAGCAGTTTGACAGAGAACTATGGCTACACCTTC.

The CDR3 spells CASSQGPPRGNTIYF. In DNA form, the CDR3 reads TGCGCCAGCAGCCAAGGACCTCCCCGCGGAAACACCATATATTTT. J is TRBJ1-3 and V is TRBV4-1; no clear D gene. V lost 1 base and J 4 bases, leaving 11 bases between the germline ends. This CDR3 has 15 amino acids. CDR1 and CDR2 (germline): MGHRA, YSYEKL.

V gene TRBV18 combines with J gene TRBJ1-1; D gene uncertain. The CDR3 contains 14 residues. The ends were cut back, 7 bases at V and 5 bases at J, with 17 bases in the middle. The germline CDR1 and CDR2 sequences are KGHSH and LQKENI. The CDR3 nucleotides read TGTGCCAGCTTCCGGGAAGTTTGGGGAACTGAAGCTTTCTTT. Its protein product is CASFREVWGTEAFF.

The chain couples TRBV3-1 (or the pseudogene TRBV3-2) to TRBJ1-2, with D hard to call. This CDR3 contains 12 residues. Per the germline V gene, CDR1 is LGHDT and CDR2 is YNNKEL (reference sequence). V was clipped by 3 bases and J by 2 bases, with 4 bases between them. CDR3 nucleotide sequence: TGTGCCAGCAGCCACGACAACTATGGCTACACCTTC. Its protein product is CASSHDNYGYTF.

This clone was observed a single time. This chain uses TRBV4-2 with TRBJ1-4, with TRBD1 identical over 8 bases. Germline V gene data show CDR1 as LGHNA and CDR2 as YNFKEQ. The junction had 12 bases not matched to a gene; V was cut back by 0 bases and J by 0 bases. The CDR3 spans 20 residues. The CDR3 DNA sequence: TGTGCCAGCAGCCAAGATCCCCTACAGGGGGTGGGTGCAACTAATGAAAAACTGTTTTTT. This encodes CASSQDPLQGVGATNEKLFF.

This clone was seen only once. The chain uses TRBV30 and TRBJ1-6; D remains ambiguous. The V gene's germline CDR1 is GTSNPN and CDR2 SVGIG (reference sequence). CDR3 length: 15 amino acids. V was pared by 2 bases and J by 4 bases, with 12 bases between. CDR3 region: CAWSKLQAYNSPLHF. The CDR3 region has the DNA TGTGCCTGGAGTAAACTGCAAGCGTATAATTCACCCCTCCACTTT.

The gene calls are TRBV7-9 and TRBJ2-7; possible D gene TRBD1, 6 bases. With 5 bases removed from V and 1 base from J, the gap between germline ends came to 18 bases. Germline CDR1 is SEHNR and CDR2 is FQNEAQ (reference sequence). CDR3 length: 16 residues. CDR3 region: CASSARQVKRSYEQYF. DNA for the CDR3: TGTGCCAGCAGCGCACGACAGGTAAAAAGGTCCTACGAGCAGTACTTC.

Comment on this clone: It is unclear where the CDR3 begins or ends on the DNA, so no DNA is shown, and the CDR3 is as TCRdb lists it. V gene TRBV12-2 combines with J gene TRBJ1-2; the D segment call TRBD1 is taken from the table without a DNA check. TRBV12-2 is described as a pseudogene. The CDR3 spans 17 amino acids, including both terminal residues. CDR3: CASRWARGTGYYYGYTF.

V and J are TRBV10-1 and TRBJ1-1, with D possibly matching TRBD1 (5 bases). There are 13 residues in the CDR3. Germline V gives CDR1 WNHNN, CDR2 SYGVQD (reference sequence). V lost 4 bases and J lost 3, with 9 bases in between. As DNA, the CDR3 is TGCGCCAGCAGTGCGACAGCCTACACTGAAGCTTTCTTT. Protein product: CASSATAYTEAFF.

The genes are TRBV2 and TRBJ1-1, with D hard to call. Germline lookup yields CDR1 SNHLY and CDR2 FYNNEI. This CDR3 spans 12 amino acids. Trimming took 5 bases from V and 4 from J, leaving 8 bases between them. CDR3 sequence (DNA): TGTGCCAGCAGTAGGATTTTCACTGAAGCTTTCTTT. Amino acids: CASSRIFTEAFF.

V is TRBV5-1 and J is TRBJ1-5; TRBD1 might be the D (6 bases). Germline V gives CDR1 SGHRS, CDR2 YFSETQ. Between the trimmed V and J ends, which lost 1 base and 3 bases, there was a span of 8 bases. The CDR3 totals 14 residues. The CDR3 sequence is CASSLWGPNQPQHF. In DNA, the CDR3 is TGCGCCAGCAGCTTGTGGGGGCCCAATCAGCCCCAGCATTTT.

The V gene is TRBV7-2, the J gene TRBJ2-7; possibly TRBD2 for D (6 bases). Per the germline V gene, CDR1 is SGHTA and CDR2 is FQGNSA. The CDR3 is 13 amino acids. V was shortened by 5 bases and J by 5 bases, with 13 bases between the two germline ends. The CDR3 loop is CASSLGWGDEQYF. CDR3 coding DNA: TGTGCCAGCAGCCTAGGATGGGGGGACGAGCAGTACTTC.

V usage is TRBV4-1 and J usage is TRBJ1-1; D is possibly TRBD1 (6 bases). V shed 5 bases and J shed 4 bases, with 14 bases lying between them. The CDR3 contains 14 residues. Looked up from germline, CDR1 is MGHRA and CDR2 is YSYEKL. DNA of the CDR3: TGCGCCAGCAGCGCCCAGGGGTGGGCCACTGAAGCTTTCTTT. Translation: CASSAQGWATEAFF.

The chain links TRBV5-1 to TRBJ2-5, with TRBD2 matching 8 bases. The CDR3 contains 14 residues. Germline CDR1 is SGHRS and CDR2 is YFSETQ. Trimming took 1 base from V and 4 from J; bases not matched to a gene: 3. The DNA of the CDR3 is TGCGCCAGCAGCTTGACTAGCGGACCAGAGACCCAGTACTTC. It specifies CASSLTSGPETQYF.

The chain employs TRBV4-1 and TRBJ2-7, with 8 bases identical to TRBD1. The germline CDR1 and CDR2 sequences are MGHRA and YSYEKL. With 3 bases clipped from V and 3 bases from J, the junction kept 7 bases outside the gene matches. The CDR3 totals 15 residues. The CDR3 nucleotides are TGCGCCAGCAGCCAGCCGGAACAGGGGGACTACGAGCAGTACTTC. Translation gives CASSQPEQGDYEQYF.

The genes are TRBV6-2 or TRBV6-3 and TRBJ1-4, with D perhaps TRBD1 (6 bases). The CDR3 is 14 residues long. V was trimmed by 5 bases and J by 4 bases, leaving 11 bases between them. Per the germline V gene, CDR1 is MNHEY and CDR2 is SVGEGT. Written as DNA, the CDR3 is TGTGCCAGCAGTCGACAGGTCCATAATGAAAAACTGTTTTTT. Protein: CASSRQVHNEKLFF.

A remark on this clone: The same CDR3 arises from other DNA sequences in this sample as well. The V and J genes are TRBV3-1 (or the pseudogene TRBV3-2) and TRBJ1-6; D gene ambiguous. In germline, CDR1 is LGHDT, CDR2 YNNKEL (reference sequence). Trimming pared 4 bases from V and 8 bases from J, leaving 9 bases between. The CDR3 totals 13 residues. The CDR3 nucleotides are TGTGCCAGCAGCCCCCGGGAGTATTCACCCCTCCACTTT. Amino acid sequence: CASSPREYSPLHF.

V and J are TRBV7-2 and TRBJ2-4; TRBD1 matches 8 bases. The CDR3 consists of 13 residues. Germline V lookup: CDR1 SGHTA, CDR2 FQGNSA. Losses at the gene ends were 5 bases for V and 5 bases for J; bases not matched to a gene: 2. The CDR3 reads CASSDRGQNIQYF. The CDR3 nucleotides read TGTGCCAGCAGCGACAGGGGTCAAAACATTCAGTACTTC.

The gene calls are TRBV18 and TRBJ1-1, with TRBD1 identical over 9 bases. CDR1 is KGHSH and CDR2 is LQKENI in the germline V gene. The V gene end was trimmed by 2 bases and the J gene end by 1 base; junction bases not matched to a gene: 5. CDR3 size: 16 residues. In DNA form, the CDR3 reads TGTGCCAGCTCACCAGAGGGGACAGGGACGAACACTGAAGCTTTCTTT. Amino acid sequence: CASSPEGTGTNTEAFF.

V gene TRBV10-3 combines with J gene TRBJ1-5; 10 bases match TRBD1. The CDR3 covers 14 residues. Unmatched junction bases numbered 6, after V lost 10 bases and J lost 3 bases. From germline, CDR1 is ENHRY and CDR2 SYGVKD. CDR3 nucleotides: TGTGCCACCTCGGACAGGGGGACCAATCAGCCCCAGCATTTT. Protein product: CATSDRGTNQPQHF.

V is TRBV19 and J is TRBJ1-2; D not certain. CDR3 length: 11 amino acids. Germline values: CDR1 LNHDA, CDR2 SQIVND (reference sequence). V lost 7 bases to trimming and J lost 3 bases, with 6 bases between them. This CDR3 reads CASKTHYGYTF. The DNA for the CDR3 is TGTGCCAGTAAAACGCACTATGGCTACACCTTC.